This T cell receptor beta chain comes out of a study of blood T cell repertoires in COVID-19. The method was immunoSEQ multiplex PCR; TCRdb's version includes in-frame clones alone and lacks a portion of them. The sample lists 200,000 to 300,000 clones; about 87% were seen once. V lost 4 bases and J 8 bases, leaving 5 bases between the germline ends. Germline values: CDR1 MGHDK, CDR2 SYGVNS. The CDR3 extends over 11 amino acids. The clonotype comes from a woman between 55 and 75 years old with COVID-19, enrolled during active disease. The sequenced sample was peripheral blood. The chain joins TRBV25-1 to TRBJ1-4; D might be TRBD1 (5 bases). The CDR3 spells CASSGTEKLFF. The CDR3 region has the DNA TGTGCCAGCAGTGGGACAGAAAAACTGTTTTTT. The full variable domain, rest sourced from reference TRBV25-1 and TRBJ1-4, is EADIYQTPRYLVIGTGKKITLECSQTMGHDKMYWYQQDPGMELHLIHYSYGVNSTEKGDLSSESTVSRIRTEHFPLTLESARPSHTSQYLCASSGTEKLFFGSGTQLSVL.